This T cell receptor beta chain emerged from a study of T cells in Graves' hyperthyroidism and ophthalmopathy. RNA transcripts served as the template for amplifying TCR beta CDR3 regions. HTBI primers were employed in a first-round RT-PCR of the TCR CDR3. MiXCR, applied by TCRdb to the multiplex PCR reads, yields one record per CDR3 protein. The top ten clones hold about 45% of a sample with 500,000 to 650,000 distinct CDR3 sequences, approximately 48% of them seen once. Details on this clonotype: Its antigen is as yet unknown.

For the diagnoses, clinical symptoms, serum thyroxine and TRAb, thyroid ultrasound and orbital computed tomography were used. The V and J ends lost 0 bases and 2 bases, in that order; junction bases with no gene match: 12. The CDR3 runs to 18 residues. The germline V gene encodes CDR1 LNHNV and CDR2 YYDKDF (reference sequence). Notes on the study in general: In blood, most of the thyroid clonotypes expanded above 0.001 were also present.

This clonotype originated in an adult woman with Graves' disease, either hyperthyroidism or ophthalmopathy (not recorded which). Specimen: peripheral blood or thyroid tissue (not recorded which). This sequence joins TRBV15 and TRBJ2-7; TRBD2 aligns across 8 bases. Here the CDR3 reads CATSRDWPQRETPYEQYF. The DNA of the CDR3 is TGTGCCACCAGCAGAGATTGGCCTCAGCGGGAGACCCCCTACGAGCAGTACTTC.